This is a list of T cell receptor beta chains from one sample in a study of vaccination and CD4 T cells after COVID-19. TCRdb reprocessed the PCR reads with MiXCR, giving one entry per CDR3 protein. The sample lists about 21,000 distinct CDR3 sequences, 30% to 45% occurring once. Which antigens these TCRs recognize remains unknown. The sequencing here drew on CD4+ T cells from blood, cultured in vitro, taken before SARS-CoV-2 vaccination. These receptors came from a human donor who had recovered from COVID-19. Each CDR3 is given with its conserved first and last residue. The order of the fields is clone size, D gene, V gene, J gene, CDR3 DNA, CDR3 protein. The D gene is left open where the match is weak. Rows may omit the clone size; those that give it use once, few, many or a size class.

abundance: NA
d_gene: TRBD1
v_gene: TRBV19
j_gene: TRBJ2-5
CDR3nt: TGTGCCAGTCAGACAGGGAACCAAGAGACCCAGTACTTC
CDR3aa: CASQTGNQETQYF

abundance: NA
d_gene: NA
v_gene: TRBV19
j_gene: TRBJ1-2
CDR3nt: TGTGCCAGTAGTATATTCGGGGATTCCACAGGCAACTATGGCTACACCTTC
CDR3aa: CASSIFGDSTGNYGYTF

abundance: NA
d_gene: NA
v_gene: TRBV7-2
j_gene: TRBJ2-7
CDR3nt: TGTGCCAGCAGCTTATCCTCGTTAAGTACCGAGCCAAGACGCGAGCAGTACTTC
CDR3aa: CASSLSSLSTEPRREQYF

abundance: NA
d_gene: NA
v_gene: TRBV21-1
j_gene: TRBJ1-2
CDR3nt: NA
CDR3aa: CASSKVGQGAEGYTF

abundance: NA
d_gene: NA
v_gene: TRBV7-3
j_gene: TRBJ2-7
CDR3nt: TGTGCCAGCAGCTTAACCCCGGCCTCGGGCGGGAAGGACGAGCAGTACTTC
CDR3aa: CASSLTPASGGKDEQYF

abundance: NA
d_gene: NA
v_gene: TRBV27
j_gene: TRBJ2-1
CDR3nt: TGTGCCAGCAGTAAGAGAACGGGTAATGAGCAGTTCTTC
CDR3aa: CASSKRTGNEQFF

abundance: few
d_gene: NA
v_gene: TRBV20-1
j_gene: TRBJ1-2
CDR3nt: TGCAGTGCTAGTCGGGGAAGCTATGGCTACACCTTC
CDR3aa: CSASRGSYGYTF

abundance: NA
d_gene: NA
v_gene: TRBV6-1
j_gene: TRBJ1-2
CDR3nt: TGTGCCAGCAGAAAAGATAACTATGGCTACACCTTC
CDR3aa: CASRKDNYGYTF

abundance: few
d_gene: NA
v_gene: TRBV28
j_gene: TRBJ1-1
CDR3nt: TGTGCCAGCCTTACAGGAGGGGGACAGAACACTGAAGCTTTCTTT
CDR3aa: CASLTGGGQNTEAFF

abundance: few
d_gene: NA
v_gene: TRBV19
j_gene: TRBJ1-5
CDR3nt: TGTGCCAGTAGTATTATAGGGGGAGTCAATCAGCCCCAGCATTTT
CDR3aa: CASSIIGGVNQPQHF

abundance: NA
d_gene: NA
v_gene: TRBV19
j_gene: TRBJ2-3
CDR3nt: TGTGCCAGTAGCCTGGGCACAGATACGCAGTATTTT
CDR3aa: CASSLGTDTQYF

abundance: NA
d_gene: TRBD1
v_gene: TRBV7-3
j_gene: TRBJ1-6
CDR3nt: TGTGCCAGCAGCTTGATGGGACAGGGGGCCCAGAATTCACCCCTCCACTTT
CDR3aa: CASSLMGQGAQNSPLHF

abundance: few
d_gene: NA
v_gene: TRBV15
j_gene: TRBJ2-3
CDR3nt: TGTGCCACCAGCAGAGATCGTTCAGCTACAGATACGCAGTATTTT
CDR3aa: CATSRDRSATDTQYF

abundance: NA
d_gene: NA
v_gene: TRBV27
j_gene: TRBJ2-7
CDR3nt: TGTGCCAGCAGGATGAATTGGGGAAGGGACGAGCAGTACTTC
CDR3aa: CASRMNWGRDEQYF

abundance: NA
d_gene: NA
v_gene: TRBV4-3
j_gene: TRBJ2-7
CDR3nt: TGCGCCAGCAGCCAAGAGGGACAAGCCTACGAGCAGTACTTC
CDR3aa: CASSQEGQAYEQYF

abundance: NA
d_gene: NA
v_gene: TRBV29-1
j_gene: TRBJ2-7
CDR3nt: TGCAGCGTTGGCCGACAATCCAGGGACGAGCAGTACTTC
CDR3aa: CSVGRQSRDEQYF

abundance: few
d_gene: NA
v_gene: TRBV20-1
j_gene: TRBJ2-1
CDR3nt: TGCAGTGCCACCCCCGCCCGGGGGTACTACAATGAGCAGTTCTTC
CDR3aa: CSATPARGYYNEQFF

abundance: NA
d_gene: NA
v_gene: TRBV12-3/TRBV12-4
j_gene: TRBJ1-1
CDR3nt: TGTGCCAGCAGTTTATCGGGGGCTCTTGAAGCTTTCTTT
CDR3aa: CASSLSGALEAFF

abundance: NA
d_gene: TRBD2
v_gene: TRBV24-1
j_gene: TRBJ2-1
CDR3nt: TGTGCCACCAGTGACCCAGGACTAGCGGGAGGAATGACCTACAATGAGCAGTTCTTC
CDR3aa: CATSDPGLAGGMTYNEQFF

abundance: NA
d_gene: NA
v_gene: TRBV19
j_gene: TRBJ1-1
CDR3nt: TGTGCCAGTAGTATAGCCACGAACACTGAAGCTTTCTTT
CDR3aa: CASSIATNTEAFF

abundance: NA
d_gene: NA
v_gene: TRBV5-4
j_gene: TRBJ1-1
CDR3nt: TGTGCCAGCAGCGGCCGGAGGGGGGGACACACTGAAGCTTTCTTT
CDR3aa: CASSGRRGGHTEAFF

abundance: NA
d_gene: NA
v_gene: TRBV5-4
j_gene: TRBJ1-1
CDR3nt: TGTGCCAGCAGCTTGGTGGGAGAAGACAACACTGAAGCTTTCTTT
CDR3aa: CASSLVGEDNTEAFF

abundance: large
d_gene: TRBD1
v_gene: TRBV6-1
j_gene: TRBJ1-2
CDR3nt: TGTGCCAGCAGTGACCGGGACAGGGGTAGCTACACCTTC
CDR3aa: CASSDRDRGSYTF

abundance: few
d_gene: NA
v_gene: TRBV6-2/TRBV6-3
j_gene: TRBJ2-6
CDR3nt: TGTGCCAGCAGCAACGGGGGTAGCTCTGGGGCCAACGTCCTGACTTTC
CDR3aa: CASSNGGSSGANVLTF

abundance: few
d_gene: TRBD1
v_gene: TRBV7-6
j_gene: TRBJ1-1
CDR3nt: TGTGCCAGCAGCCTGGGGAGTTTCATCGGACAGGGGATGAACACTGAAGCTTTCTTT
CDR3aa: CASSLGSFIGQGMNTEAFF

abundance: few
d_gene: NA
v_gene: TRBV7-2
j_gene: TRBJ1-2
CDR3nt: TGTGCCAGCAGCTTAAGTCAGGGGCTCTATGGCTACACCTTC
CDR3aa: CASSLSQGLYGYTF

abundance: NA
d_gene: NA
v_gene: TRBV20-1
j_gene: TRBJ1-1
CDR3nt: TGCAGTGCTAGAGGGGGGGACACTGAAGCTTTCTTT
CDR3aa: CSARGGDTEAFF

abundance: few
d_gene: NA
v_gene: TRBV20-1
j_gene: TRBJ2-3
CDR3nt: TGCAGTGCTAGAAAAAGTGGCAGGGTCATCCCAGATACGCAGTATTTT
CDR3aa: CSARKSGRVIPDTQYF

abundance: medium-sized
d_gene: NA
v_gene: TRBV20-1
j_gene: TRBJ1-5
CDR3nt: TGCAGTGCTAGAGAGTCCAAGGGTTACAATCAGCCCCAGCATTTT
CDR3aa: CSARESKGYNQPQHF

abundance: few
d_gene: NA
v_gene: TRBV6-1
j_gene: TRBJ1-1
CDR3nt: TGTGCCACCGCTCGGGGGGCCACGAACACTGAAGCTTTCTTT
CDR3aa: CATARGATNTEAFF

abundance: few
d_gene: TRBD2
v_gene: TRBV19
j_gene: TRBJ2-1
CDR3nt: TGTGCCAGTAGTATGCGCGCTCCGGGAGGTTTTGGTGAGCAGTTCTTC
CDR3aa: CASSMRAPGGFGEQFF

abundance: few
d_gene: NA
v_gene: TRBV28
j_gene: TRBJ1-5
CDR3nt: TGTGCCAGCAGTGCCCCCCCTCAGCCCCAGCATTTT
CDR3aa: CASSAPPQPQHF

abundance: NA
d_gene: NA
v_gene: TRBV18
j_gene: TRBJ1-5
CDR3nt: TGTGCCAGCTCACCTCAGGGTCTTCAGCCCCAGCATTTT
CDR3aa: CASSPQGLQPQHF

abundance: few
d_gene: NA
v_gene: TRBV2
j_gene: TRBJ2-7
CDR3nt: TGTGCCAGCAGTGAACAGCGGAGCTCCTACGAGCAGTACTTC
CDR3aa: CASSEQRSSYEQYF

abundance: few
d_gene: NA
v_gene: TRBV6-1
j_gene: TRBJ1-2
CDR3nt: TGTGCCAGCAGTGAATCCGACAGAGCTAACTATGGCTACACCTTC
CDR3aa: CASSESDRANYGYTF

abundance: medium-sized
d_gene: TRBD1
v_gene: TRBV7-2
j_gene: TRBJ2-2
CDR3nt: TGTGCCAGCAGCTTAGGGTCGAACAGGGGGACCGGGGAGCTGTTTTTT
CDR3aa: CASSLGSNRGTGELFF

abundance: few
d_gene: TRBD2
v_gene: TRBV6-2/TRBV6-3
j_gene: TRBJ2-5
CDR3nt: TGTGCCAGCAGTTCATCCGGGACTAGAGAGACCCAGTACTTC
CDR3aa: CASSSSGTRETQYF

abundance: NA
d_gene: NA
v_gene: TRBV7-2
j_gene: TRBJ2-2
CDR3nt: TGTGCCAGCAGCTCGACAGTCACCGGGGAGCTGTTTTTT
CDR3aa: CASSSTVTGELFF

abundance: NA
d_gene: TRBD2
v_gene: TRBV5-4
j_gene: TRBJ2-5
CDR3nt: TGTGCCAGCAGCTCCGGACTAGACGTCGAGACCCAGTACTTC
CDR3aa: CASSSGLDVETQYF

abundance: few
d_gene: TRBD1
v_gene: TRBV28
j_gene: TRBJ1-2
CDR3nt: TGTGCCAGTACCCCCGGGACAGAGAACTATGGCTACACCTTC
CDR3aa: CASTPGTENYGYTF

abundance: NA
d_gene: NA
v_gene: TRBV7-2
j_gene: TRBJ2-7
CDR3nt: TGTGCCAGCAGCCCCAATGGGGGGCCCTACGAGCAGTACTTC
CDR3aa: CASSPNGGPYEQYF

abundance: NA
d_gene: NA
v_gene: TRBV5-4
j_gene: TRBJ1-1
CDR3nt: TGTGCCAGCAGCTTCACGCAGGGGAACACTGAAGCTTTCTTT
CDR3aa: CASSFTQGNTEAFF